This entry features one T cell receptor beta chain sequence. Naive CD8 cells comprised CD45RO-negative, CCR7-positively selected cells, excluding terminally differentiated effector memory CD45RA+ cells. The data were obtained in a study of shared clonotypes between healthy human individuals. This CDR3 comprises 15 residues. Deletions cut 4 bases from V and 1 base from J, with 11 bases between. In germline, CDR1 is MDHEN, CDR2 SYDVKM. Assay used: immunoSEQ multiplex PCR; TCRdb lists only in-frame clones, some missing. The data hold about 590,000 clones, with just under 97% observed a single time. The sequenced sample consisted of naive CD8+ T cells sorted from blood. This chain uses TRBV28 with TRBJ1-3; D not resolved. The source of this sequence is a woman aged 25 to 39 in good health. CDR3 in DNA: TGTGCCAGCAGTTCTGGATTTCGGTCTGGAAACACCATATATTTT. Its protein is CASSSGFRSGNTIYF.